This T cell receptor (beta chain) came from a study of T-cell reconstitution after alpha-beta-depleted transplantation in children. Unique molecular identifiers were incorporated during preparation of the TCRbeta library. Each CDR3 protein is one row after TCRdb ran MiXCR on the PCR reads. Here the sample spans 400,000 to 500,000 distinct CDR3 sequences, roughly a tenth being singletons. Losses at the gene ends were 1 base for V and 1 base for J; bases not matched to a gene: 1. The CDR3 spans 15 residues. Germline V CDR1 and CDR2: SGHTA, FQGNSA. The sample in question was PBMCs from the stem cell graft donor, obtained from the stem cell graft. The V gene is TRBV7-2, the J gene TRBJ2-5, with 9 positions matching TRBD2. The sequence was obtained from a human donor who donated a stem cell graft to a child with acute myeloid leukemia. The CDR3 DNA reads TGTGCCAGCAGCTTAGGCGGGGGGGTCCAAGAGACCCAGTACTTC. This encodes CASSLGGGVQETQYF.